The 5 T cell receptor beta chains listed next were all sequenced from one sample in a study of T cells after yellow fever vaccination. TCRdb re-called the 5' RACE reads with MiXCR, one entry per CDR3 protein. Of 230,000 or so distinct CDR3 sequences detected, more than 3.5% appear once; the ten largest clones hold around 19%. The source was PBMCs, collected 15 days after the yellow fever booster vaccination. The receptors shown here come from a man younger than 35 who received the YFV17D yellow fever vaccine.

This clonotype was seen at least ten times. The chain couples TRBV7-2 to TRBJ2-7; D is uncertain. The CDR3 covers 16 residues. V was cut by 2 bases and J by 0 bases, with 14 bases left in between. Germline CDR1 is SGHTA and CDR2 is FQGNSA. The CDR3 DNA reads TGTGCCAGCAGCTTATCCCCCGGCTACCCCTCCTACGAGCAGTACTTC. This sequence encodes CASSLSPGYPSYEQYF.

This clonotype was seen at least ten times. This chain joins TRBV27 and TRBJ2-3; the D is unclear. Germline lookup yields CDR1 MNHEY and CDR2 SMNVEV (reference sequence). The CDR3 extends over 14 amino acids. V was cut by 3 bases and J by 5 bases, with 12 bases left in between. Here the CDR3 reads CASSFGTYGDTQYF. In nucleotides, the CDR3 is TGTGCCAGCAGTTTTGGAACCTATGGAGATACGCAGTATTTT.

In this sample, this clonotype turned up many times. V and J are TRBV20-1 and TRBJ2-1, with TRBD2 matching over 8 bases. From germline, CDR1 is DFQATT and CDR2 SNEGSKA (reference sequence). The CDR3 covers 14 residues. J lost 6 bases, V lost 6 bases, and 10 bases had no gene match. The CDR3 sequence: CSALGRGALNEQFF. The CDR3 DNA follows: TGCAGTGCCCTCGGGCGGGGGGCCCTCAATGAGCAGTTCTTC.

A few counts support this clonotype. This chain joins TRBV7-2 and TRBJ2-7, with D perhaps matching TRBD1 (7 bases). V lost 4 bases, J lost 3 bases, and 10 bases lay in between. The CDR3 totals 13 residues. The germline V gene encodes CDR1 SGHTA and CDR2 FQGNSA. Here the CDR3 DNA reads TGTGCCAGCAGCTCAGGGGGGCTCTACGAGCAGTACTTC. Amino acids: CASSSGGLYEQYF.

This clonotype was seen many times. The chain links TRBV10-3 to TRBJ1-2; possibly TRBD1 for D (5 bases). From germline, CDR1 is ENHRY and CDR2 SYGVKD. CDR3 length: 14 residues. V was shortened by 3 bases and J by 3 bases, with 11 bases between the two germline ends. The CDR3 loop is CAISDGDGDYGYTF. The DNA of the CDR3 is TGTGCCATCAGTGATGGGGACGGGGACTATGGCTACACCTTC.